This T cell receptor (beta chain) came from a study of Ad26.COV2.S vaccination and SARS-CoV-2 variants. Across the whole study: In the study, Ad26.COV2.S was injected intramuscularly once, or twice 56 days apart.

Germline CDR1 is SSHAT and CDR2 is FNYEAQ (reference sequence). This CDR3 spans 20 amino acids. Sequencing was performed with immunoSEQ multiplex PCR; in TCRdb, only in-frame clones are kept and a portion is missing. Among approximately 450,000 clones, more than 80% were seen once, and the ten largest hold 12%. Treatment of the sample: 15 to 20 received Ad26.COV2.S at low or high dose, single or two shots; about five received placebo; per-sample allocation not given. The samples were gathered on day 63 after the first injection of vaccine or placebo. The donor's status was that of an adult aged 18-55 years in Boston. Comments on this clone: Its antigen is currently unknown. At one of its ends the junction is not consistent with the germline gene, which may arise from a read error.

General study points: Reported post-vaccination CD8+ and CD4+ T cell responses to spike showed substantial breadth.

The receptor was isolated from a person aged 18-60 years who received the Ad26.COV2.S COVID-19 vaccine or a placebo. The V call is TRBV7-7, the J call TRBJ2-7; the match to TRBD2 covers 14 bases. The sample here was peripheral blood, taken in a trial of Ad26.COV2.S vaccine versus placebo. Here the CDR3 reads CASSPGGLAGVGGNSYEQYF. The DNA of the CDR3 is TGTGCTAGCAGCCCCGGGGGACTAGCGGGAGTTGGGGGGAACTCCTACGAGCAGTACTTC.